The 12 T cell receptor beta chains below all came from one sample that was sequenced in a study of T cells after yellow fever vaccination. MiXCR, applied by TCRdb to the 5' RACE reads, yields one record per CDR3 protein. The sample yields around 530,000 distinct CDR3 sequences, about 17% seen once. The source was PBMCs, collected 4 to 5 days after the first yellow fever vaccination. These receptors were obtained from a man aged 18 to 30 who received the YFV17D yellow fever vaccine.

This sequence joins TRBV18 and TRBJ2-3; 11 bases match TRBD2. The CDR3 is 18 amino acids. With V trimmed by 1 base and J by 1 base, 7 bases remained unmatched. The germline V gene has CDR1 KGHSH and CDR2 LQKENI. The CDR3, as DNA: TGTGCCAGCTCACCACTGGGACTAGCGGTTTTGGGCACAGATACGCAGTATTTT. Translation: CASSPLGLAVLGTDTQYF.

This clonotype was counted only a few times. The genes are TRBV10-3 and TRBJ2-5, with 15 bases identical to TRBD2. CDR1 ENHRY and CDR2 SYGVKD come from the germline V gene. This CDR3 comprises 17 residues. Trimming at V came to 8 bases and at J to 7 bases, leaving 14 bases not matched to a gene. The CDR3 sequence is CAIGSAGLAGGHGTQYF. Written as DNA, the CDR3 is TGTGCCATCGGATCGGCTGGACTAGCGGGGGGGCACGGGACCCAGTACTTC.

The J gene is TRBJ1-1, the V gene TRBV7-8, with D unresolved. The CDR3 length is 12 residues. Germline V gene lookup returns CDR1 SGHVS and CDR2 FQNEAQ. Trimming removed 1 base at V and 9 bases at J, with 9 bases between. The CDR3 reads CASSLGDRKAFF. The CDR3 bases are TGTGCCAGCAGCTTAGGTGATCGGAAAGCTTTCTTT.

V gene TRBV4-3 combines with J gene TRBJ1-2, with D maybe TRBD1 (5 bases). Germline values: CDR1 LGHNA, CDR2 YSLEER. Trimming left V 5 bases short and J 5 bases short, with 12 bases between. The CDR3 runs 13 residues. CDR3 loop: CASSRQEGYGYTF. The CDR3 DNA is TGCGCCAGCAGCAGGCAGGAGGGGTATGGCTACACCTTC.

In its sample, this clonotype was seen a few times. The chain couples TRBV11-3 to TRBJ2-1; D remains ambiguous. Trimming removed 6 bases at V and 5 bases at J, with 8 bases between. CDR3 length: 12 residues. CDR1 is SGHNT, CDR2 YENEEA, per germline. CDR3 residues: CASSTDDNEQFF. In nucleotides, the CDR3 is TGTGCCAGCAGTACGGATGACAATGAGCAGTTCTTC.

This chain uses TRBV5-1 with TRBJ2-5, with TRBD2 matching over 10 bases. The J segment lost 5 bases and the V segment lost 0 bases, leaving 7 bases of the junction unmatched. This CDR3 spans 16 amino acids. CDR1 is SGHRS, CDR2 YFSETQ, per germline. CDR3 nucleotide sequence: TGCGCCAGCAGCTTGGGGCTAGCGGGGGATGAGGAGACCCAGTACTTC. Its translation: CASSLGLAGDEETQYF.

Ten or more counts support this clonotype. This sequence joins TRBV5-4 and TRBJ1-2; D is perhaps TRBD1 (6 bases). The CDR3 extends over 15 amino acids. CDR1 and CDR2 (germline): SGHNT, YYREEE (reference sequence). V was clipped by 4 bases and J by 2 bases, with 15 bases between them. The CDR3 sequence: CASSDSGTFNYGYTF. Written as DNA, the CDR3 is TGTGCCAGCAGCGATTCCGGGACATTCAACTATGGCTACACCTTC.

Here the CDR3 DNA reads TGTGCCAGCAGCTTAGGACAGACATCACCACAAGAGACCCAGTACTTC. The encoded protein is CASSLGQTSPQETQYF. The chain uses TRBV7-6 and TRBJ2-5, with TRBD1 as a possible D gene (5 bases). This CDR3 is built from 16 residues. Per the germline V gene, CDR1 is SGHVS and CDR2 is FNYEAQ. V was trimmed by 1 base and J by 2 bases, leaving 14 bases between them.

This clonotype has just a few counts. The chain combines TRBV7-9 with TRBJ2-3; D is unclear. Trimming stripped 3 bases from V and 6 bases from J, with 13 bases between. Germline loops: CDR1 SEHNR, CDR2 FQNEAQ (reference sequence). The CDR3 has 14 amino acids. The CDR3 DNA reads TGTGCCAGCAGCTTTCGAAAACCCCCCGATACGCAGTATTTT. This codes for CASSFRKPPDTQYF.

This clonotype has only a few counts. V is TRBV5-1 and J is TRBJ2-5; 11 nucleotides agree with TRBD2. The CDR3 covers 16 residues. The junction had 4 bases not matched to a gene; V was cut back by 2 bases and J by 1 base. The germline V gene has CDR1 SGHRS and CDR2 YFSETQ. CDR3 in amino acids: CASSFMTSGVQETQYF. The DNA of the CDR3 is TGCGCCAGCAGCTTCATGACTAGCGGGGTCCAAGAGACCCAGTACTTC.

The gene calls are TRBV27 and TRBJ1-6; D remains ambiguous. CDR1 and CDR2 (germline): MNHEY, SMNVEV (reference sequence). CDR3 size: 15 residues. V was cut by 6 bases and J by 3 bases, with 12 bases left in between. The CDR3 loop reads CASRGRTFYNSPLHF. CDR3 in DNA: TGTGCCAGCAGGGGGAGGACCTTCTATAATTCACCCCTCCACTTT.

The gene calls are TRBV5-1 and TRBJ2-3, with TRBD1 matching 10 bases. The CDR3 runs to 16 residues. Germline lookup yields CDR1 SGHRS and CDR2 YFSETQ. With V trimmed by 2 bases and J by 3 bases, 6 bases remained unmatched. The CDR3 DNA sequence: TGCGCCAGCAGCTTATCCGGGACAGGGGCGACAGATACGCAGTATTTT. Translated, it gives CASSLSGTGATDTQYF.